Listed below are T cell receptor beta chains from one sample, sequenced in a study of lymphopenia after photon versus proton radiotherapy. Sequencing was performed with immunoSEQ multiplex PCR; in TCRdb, only in-frame clones are kept and a portion is missing. The sample has about 20,000 clones, approximately 84% seen once; the top ten hold 2.9%. Sequenced material: peripheral blood, taken from a patient treated with photon-based radiotherapy. These receptors were obtained from a woman between 50 and 59 years old with pancreatic cancer. Each CDR3 is given with its conserved first and last residue. D genes are given only for firm matches. Clone sizes are given selectively: once, few, many, or a class where the clone is expanded.

clone_size: few; j_call: TRBJ1-2; d_call: .; v_call: TRBV23-1; cdr3_aa: CASLEGYGYTF; cdr3_nt: TGCGCCAGCCTTGAGGGTTATGGCTACACCTTC
clone_size: few; j_call: TRBJ2-7; d_call: .; v_call: TRBV7-2; cdr3_aa: CASTPGLAYEQYF; cdr3_nt: TGTGCCAGCACCCCGGGACTGGCCTACGAGCAGTACTTC
clone_size: .; j_call: TRBJ2-1; d_call: .; v_call: TRBV7-3; cdr3_aa: CASSDTMTNEQFF; cdr3_nt: TGTGCCAGCAGCGATACGATGACGAATGAGCAGTTCTTC
clone_size: .; j_call: TRBJ1-1; d_call: TRBD1; v_call: TRBV15; cdr3_aa: CATSGTGGGTEAFF; cdr3_nt: TGTGCCACCAGTGGGACAGGGGGCGGCACTGAAGCTTTCTTT
clone_size: .; j_call: TRBJ1-5; d_call: .; v_call: TRBV5-6; cdr3_aa: CASSREGLNQPQHF; cdr3_nt: TGTGCCAGCAGCCGGGAGGGGCTTAATCAGCCCCAGCATTTT
clone_size: .; j_call: TRBJ2-3; d_call: .; v_call: TRBV11-3; cdr3_aa: CASSPGVLSDTQYF; cdr3_nt: TGTGCCAGCAGCCCCGGAGTTTTATCAGATACGCAGTATTTT
clone_size: .; j_call: TRBJ1-2; d_call: .; v_call: TRBV14; cdr3_aa: CASSQGNQGLGYTF; cdr3_nt: TGTGCCAGCAGCCAAGGGAATCAGGGGCTTGGCTACACCTTC
clone_size: .; j_call: TRBJ2-6; d_call: TRBD2; v_call: TRBV5-1; cdr3_aa: CASSREGSGANVLTF; cdr3_nt: TGCGCCAGCAGCAGGGAGGGCTCTGGGGCCAACGTCCTGACTTTC
clone_size: .; j_call: TRBJ2-5; d_call: .; v_call: TRBV29-1; cdr3_aa: CSVEQGGVETQYF; cdr3_nt: TGCAGCGTTGAACAAGGAGGGGTAGAGACCCAGTACTTC
clone_size: few; j_call: TRBJ1-3; d_call: .; v_call: TRBV6-5; cdr3_aa: CASSYSTGTGNTIYF; cdr3_nt: TGTGCCAGCAGTTACTCAACAGGGACGGGAAACACCATATATTTT
clone_size: .; j_call: TRBJ1-5; d_call: TRBD1; v_call: TRBV30; cdr3_aa: CAWRSTRGLNQPQHF; cdr3_nt: TGTGCCTGGAGATCGACCAGGGGGCTTAATCAGCCCCAGCATTTT
clone_size: .; j_call: TRBJ2-7; d_call: .; v_call: TRBV6-4; cdr3_aa: CASREDSTSYEQYF; cdr3_nt: TGTGCCAGCAGAGAGGACAGTACTTCCTACGAGCAGTACTTC
clone_size: .; j_call: TRBJ1-5; d_call: TRBD1; v_call: TRBV7-2; cdr3_aa: CASRDDREGSNQPQHF; cdr3_nt: TGTGCCAGCAGAGATGACAGGGAAGGAAGCAATCAGCCCCAGCATTTT
clone_size: few; j_call: TRBJ1-2; d_call: .; v_call: TRBV18; cdr3_aa: CASSPDLLYGYTF; cdr3_nt: TGTGCCAGCTCACCGGACTTACTCTATGGCTACACCTTC
clone_size: .; j_call: TRBJ2-1; d_call: .; v_call: TRBV7-9; cdr3_aa: CASSLDSNEQFF; cdr3_nt: TGTGCCAGCAGCCTCGACAGCAATGAGCAGTTCTTC
clone_size: .; j_call: TRBJ2-7; d_call: .; v_call: TRBV11-2; cdr3_aa: CASSFQGNEQYF; cdr3_nt: TGTGCCAGCAGCTTCCAGGGGAACGAGCAGTACTTC
clone_size: .; j_call: TRBJ2-1; d_call: TRBD2; v_call: TRBV27; cdr3_aa: CASSPPGLAINEQFF; cdr3_nt: TGTGCCAGCAGCCCCCCGGGACTAGCCATCAATGAGCAGTTCTTC